A single sample gave rise to the 17 T cell receptor beta chains below, sequenced in a study of cytomegalovirus exposure and HLA in healthy donors. Vbeta (60) and Jbeta (13) primers were used in the PCR. Sequencing used immunoSEQ multiplex PCR; TCRdb keeps in-frame clones, though not all of them. The sample has about 160,000 clones. Sequenced material: PBMCs. The receptors shown here come from a woman aged 55-70 years in good health and CMV-seronegative.

The V gene is TRBV4-1, the J gene TRBJ1-5; D gene uncertain. Germline V lookup: CDR1 MGHRA, CDR2 YSYEKL. This CDR3 comprises 14 residues. V was shortened by 4 bases and J by 4 bases, with 11 bases between the two germline ends. The CDR3 protein is CASSLPGWNQPQHF. In DNA, the CDR3 is TGCGCCAGCAGCCTACCGGGGTGGAATCAGCCCCAGCATTTT.

The rearrangement uses TRBV20-1 and TRBJ2-5; D not certain. This CDR3 contains 11 residues. Trimming shortened V by 7 bases and J by 4 bases, and 10 bases separated the two germline ends. Per the germline V gene, CDR1 is DFQATT and CDR2 is SNEGSKA (reference sequence). The DNA of the CDR3 is TGCAGTGTTGGGCCCGGAGAGACCCAGTACTTC. This gives the protein CSVGPGETQYF.

V usage is TRBV7-9 and J usage is TRBJ2-3; 8 bases agree with TRBD1. J lost 2 bases, V lost 5 bases, and 6 bases had no gene match. CDR1 is SEHNR, CDR2 FQNEAQ, per germline (reference sequence). The CDR3 loop spans 15 amino acids. CDR3 coding DNA: TGTGCCAGCAGCCCCGGACAGGGATTCACAGATACGCAGTATTTT. It is translated as CASSPGQGFTDTQYF.

The rearrangement uses TRBV29-1 and TRBJ2-7, with a weak D call TRBD2 (5 bases). Deletions cut 3 bases from V and 4 bases from J, with 16 bases between. Germline V gene sequence: CDR1 SQVTM, CDR2 ANQGSEA. The CDR3 runs 14 residues. DNA for the CDR3: TGCAGCGTTGATCTACGAGGCCCGGGGTACGAGCAGTACTTC. Its translation is CSVDLRGPGYEQYF.

The V call is TRBV5-6, the J call TRBJ2-7; 9 bases match TRBD1. The CDR3 is 13 amino acids. Trimming cost V 3 bases and J 5 bases; bases outside gene matches: 3. Germline assignment: CDR1 SGHDT and CDR2 YYEEEE. The DNA for the CDR3 is TGTGCCAGCAGCTCTGGGACAGGGCACGAGCAGTACTTC. Residues: CASSSGTGHEQYF.

This chain uses TRBV7-3 with TRBJ2-1, with 8 nucleotides matching TRBD2. Per germline, CDR1 SGHTA and CDR2 FQGTGA. The CDR3 is 16 residues long. Trimming cost V 0 bases and J 4 bases; bases outside gene matches: 5. For the CDR3, the DNA is TGTGCCAGCAGCTTAACGAAAGCGGGAGCATACAATGAGCAGTTCTTC. Protein sequence: CASSLTKAGAYNEQFF.

The chain is built from TRBV7-2 and TRBJ2-3; D unresolved. The CDR3 consists of 14 residues. V was cut by 5 bases and J by 2 bases, with 11 bases left in between. Germline-derived CDR1 and CDR2 are SGHTA and FQGNSA. CDR3 in DNA: TGTGCCAGCAGCCTTACAGCCTTCACAGATACGCAGTATTTT. This codes for CASSLTAFTDTQYF.

V gene TRBV19 combines with J gene TRBJ1-2, with 10 nucleotides matching TRBD1. The CDR3 runs 12 residues. Trimming took 7 bases from V and 9 from J; bases not matched to a gene: 5. Germline CDR1 is LNHDA and CDR2 is SQIVND (reference sequence). CDR3 in amino acids: CASNPTGGRYTF. For the CDR3, the DNA is TGTGCCAGTAACCCGACAGGGGGCCGCTACACCTTC.

CDR3 sequence reads: CASSSTGWDQPQHF. CDR3 in DNA: TGTGCCAGTAGTTCGACAGGGTGGGATCAGCCCCAGCATTTT. The chain carries TRBV19 and TRBJ1-5, with 7 bases identical to TRBD1. Germline CDR1 and CDR2: LNHDA and SQIVND (reference sequence). With 5 bases clipped from V and 5 bases from J, the junction kept 6 bases outside the gene matches. CDR3 length equals 14 residues. Full variable domain (remainder filled in from reference TRBV19 and TRBJ1-5): DGGITQSPKYLFRKEGQNVTLSCEQNLNHDAMYWYRQDPGQGLRLIYYSQIVNDFQKGDIAEGYSVSREKKESFPLTVTSAQKNPTAFYLCASSSTGWDQPQHFGDGTRLSIL.

V is TRBV2 and J is TRBJ2-7, with 8 nucleotides matching TRBD1. Trimming at V came to 10 bases and at J to 8 bases, leaving 13 bases not matched to a gene. CDR3 length: 13 residues. Germline lookup yields CDR1 SNHLY and CDR2 FYNNEI. The CDR3 region is CATHTRTGSQQYF. The CDR3 nucleotides are TGTGCCACCCACACAAGGACAGGGTCCCAGCAGTACTTC.

This chain uses TRBV14 with TRBJ2-7; 7 positions agree with TRBD2. After removal of 6 bases from V and 9 bases from J, the junction contained 14 bases not matched to a gene. The length of the CDR3 is 14 residues. Per the germline V gene, CDR1 is SGHDN and CDR2 is FVKESK. CDR3 protein: CASSQTGLIRPQYF. CDR3 coding DNA: TGTGCCAGCAGTCAGACGGGACTAATTCGTCCGCAGTACTTC.

Comment on this clone: An end of the junction differs from the germline gene, which may be a read error. The V call is TRBV5-1, the J call TRBJ2-7, with 9 positions matching TRBD1. The CDR3 is 16 amino acids. Germline V lookup: CDR1 SGHRS, CDR2 YFSETQ. Written as DNA, the CDR3 is TGCGCCAGCAGATTGGCTATCGGACAGGGGACCTACGAGCAGTACTTC. Its translation: CASRLAIGQGTYEQYF.

V usage is TRBV5-1 and J usage is TRBJ1-1; a possible D gene is TRBD1 (5 bases). V was clipped by 2 bases and J by 1 base, with 12 bases between them. Germline lookup yields CDR1 SGHRS and CDR2 YFSETQ. The CDR3 is made up of 15 amino acids. CDR3 DNA sequence: TGCGCCAGCAGCTTTACCAGGGTTGAGAACACTGAAGCTTTCTTT. As protein: CASSFTRVENTEAFF.

The chain joins TRBV15 to TRBJ2-7, with TRBD2 matching 13 bases. V lost 5 bases to trimming and J lost 7 bases; unmatched junction nucleotides: 14. Germline V gene sequence: CDR1 LNHNV, CDR2 YYDKDF (reference sequence). This CDR3 is built from 17 residues. As DNA, the CDR3 is TGTGCCACCAGCTCCCCCCCGGGACTAGCGGGACCGTGGGAGCAGTACTTC. It specifies CATSSPPGLAGPWEQYF.

The J gene is TRBJ2-7, the V gene TRBV30, with D perhaps matching TRBD2 (6 bases). This CDR3 contains 13 residues. Looked up from germline, CDR1 is GTSNPN and CDR2 is SVGIG (reference sequence). V gave up 0 bases and J gave up 4 bases, with 10 bases separating them. The CDR3 spells CAWSVGGEYEQYF. CDR3 DNA sequence: TGTGCCTGGAGTGTAGGCGGGGAATACGAGCAGTACTTC.

The CDR3, as DNA: TGTGCCATCAGTGGGACAGGGGGCGGTCAGCCCCAGCATTTT. Residues: CAISGTGGGQPQHF. The chain recombines TRBV10-3 with TRBJ1-5, with TRBD1 matching over 11 bases. CDR3 length equals 14 residues. The V and J ends lost 4 bases and 6 bases, in that order; junction bases with no gene match: 2. Germline CDR1 reads ENHRY; CDR2 reads SYGVKD.

J is TRBJ2-1 and V is TRBV4-1; 16 nucleotides line up with TRBD2. Per the germline V gene, CDR1 is MGHRA and CDR2 is YSYEKL. V shed 4 bases and J 2 bases; nucleotides not matched to a gene: 5. The CDR3 sequence is 18 residues long. As DNA, the CDR3 is TGCGCCAGCAGCCGGGGACTAGCGGGAGGGATCCCCTACAATGAGCAGTTCTTC. Its protein is CASSRGLAGGIPYNEQFF.